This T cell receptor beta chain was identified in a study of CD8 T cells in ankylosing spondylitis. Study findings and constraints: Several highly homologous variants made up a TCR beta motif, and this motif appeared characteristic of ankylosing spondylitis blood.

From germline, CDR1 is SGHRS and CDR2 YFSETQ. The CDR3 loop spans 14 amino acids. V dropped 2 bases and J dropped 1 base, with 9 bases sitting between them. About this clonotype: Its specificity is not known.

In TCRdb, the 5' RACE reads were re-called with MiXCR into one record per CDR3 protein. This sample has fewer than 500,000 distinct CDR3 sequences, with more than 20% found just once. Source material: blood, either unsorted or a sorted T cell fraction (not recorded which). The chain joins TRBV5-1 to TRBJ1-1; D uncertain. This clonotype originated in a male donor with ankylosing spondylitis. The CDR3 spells CASSLDRWNTEAFF. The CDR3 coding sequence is TGCGCCAGCAGCTTAGACCGATGGAACACTGAAGCTTTCTTT.